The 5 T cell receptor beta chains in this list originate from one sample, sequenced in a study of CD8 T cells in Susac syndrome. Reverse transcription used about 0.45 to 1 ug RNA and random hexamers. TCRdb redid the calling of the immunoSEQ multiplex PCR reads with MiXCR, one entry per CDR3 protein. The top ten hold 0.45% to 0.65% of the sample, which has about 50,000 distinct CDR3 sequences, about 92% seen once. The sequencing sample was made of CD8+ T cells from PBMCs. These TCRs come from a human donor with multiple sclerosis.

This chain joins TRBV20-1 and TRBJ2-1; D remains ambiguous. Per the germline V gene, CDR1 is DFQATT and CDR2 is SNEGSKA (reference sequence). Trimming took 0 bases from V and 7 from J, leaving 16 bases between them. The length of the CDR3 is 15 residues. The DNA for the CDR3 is TGCAGTGCTAGAGATTTCCGCGTCCCGGGTAATGAGCAGTTCTTC. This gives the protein CSARDFRVPGNEQFF.

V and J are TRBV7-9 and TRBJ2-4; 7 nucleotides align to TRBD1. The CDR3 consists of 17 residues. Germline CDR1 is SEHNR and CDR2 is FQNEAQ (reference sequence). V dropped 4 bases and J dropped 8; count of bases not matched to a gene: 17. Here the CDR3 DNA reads TGTGCCAGCAGCTCGACCCACCTGACAGGGACCCAAGACATTCAGTACTTC. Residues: CASSSTHLTGTQDIQYF.

Here the CDR3 DNA reads TGCAGCGTTGAAGAGGGAAGCGGGGGCAATCAGCCCCAGCATTTT. This sequence encodes CSVEEGSGGNQPQHF. The chain has TRBV29-1 and TRBJ1-5; D is unresolved. The V end was cut by 0 bases, the J end by 2 bases, with 11 bases between. CDR3 size: 15 residues. The germline V gene encodes CDR1 SQVTM and CDR2 ANQGSEA.

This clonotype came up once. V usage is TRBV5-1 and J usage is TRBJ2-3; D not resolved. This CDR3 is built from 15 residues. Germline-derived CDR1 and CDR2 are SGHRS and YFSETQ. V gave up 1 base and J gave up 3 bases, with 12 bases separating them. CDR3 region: CASSLIFLGTDTQYF. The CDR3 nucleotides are TGCGCCAGCAGCTTGATATTTCTGGGGACAGATACGCAGTATTTT.

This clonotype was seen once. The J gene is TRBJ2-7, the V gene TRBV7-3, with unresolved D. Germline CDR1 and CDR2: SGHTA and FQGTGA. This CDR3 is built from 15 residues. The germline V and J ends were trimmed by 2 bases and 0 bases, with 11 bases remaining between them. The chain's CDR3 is CASSLYLGNSYEQYF. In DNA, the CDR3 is TGTGCCAGCAGCTTATATCTGGGGAACTCCTACGAGCAGTACTTC. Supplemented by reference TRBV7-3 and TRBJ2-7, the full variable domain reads GAGVSQTPSNKVTEKGKYVELRCDPISGHTALYWYRQSLGQGPEFLIYFQGTGAADDSGLPNDRFFAVRPEGSVSTLKIQRTERGDSAVYLCASSLYLGNSYEQYFGPGTRLTVT.